Below are 30 T cell receptor beta chains sequenced from a single sample in a study of CD8 T cells in Susac syndrome. RNA, at roughly 0.5 to 1 ug, was reverse transcribed with random hexamers. TCRdb fed the immunoSEQ multiplex PCR reads into MiXCR, producing one record per CDR3 protein. This table holds some 260,000 distinct CDR3 sequences, 85% found once. The sequenced sample was CD8+ T cells from PBMCs. These receptors came from a human donor with multiple sclerosis.

V is TRBV9 and J is TRBJ2-5; the D is unclear. Deletions cut 7 bases from V and 3 bases from J, with 4 bases between. Per germline, CDR1 SGDLS and CDR2 YYNGEE. CDR3 length equals 10 residues. The CDR3 sequence: CASGEETQYF. DNA of the CDR3: TGTGCCAGCGGCGAAGAGACCCAGTACTTC.

The V call is TRBV20-1, the J call TRBJ2-2, with TRBD1 as a possible D gene (6 bases). V lost 3 bases, J lost 7 bases, and 12 bases lay in between. The CDR3 contains 13 residues. Germline lookup yields CDR1 DFQATT and CDR2 SNEGSKA (reference sequence). The CDR3 here is CSARDRPLGELFF. As DNA, the CDR3 is TGCAGTGCTAGGGACAGACCCCTCGGGGAGCTGTTTTTT.

The chain uses TRBV28 and TRBJ2-3, with TRBD2 identical over 10 bases. This CDR3 comprises 15 residues. Germline V CDR1 and CDR2: MDHEN, SYDVKM. V shed 8 bases and J 3 bases; nucleotides not matched to a gene: 8. CDR3 nucleotide sequence: TGTGCCAGCCATTCCGGGACTAGCGTTACAGATACGCAGTATTTT. It codes for CASHSGTSVTDTQYF.

In its sample, this clonotype was seen once. The rearrangement uses TRBV30 and TRBJ2-5, with 13 bases fitting TRBD2. V was clipped by 5 bases and J by 5 bases; unmatched bases: 14. The germline gives CDR1 GTSNPN, CDR2 SVGIG (reference sequence). The CDR3 has 17 amino acids. The CDR3 loop reads CAWGGDWTSGSEETQYF. DNA for the CDR3: TGTGCCTGGGGGGGGGATTGGACTAGCGGGAGTGAGGAGACCCAGTACTTC.

This clonotype was observed once. The V gene is TRBV30, the J gene TRBJ2-1; no clear D. CDR3 length: 15 residues. The ends were cut back, 2 bases at V and 0 bases at J, with 11 bases in the middle. Germline V gene data show CDR1 as GTSNPN and CDR2 as SVGIG (reference sequence). CDR3 amino acids: CAWSTAPSSYNEQFF. CDR3 bases: TGTGCCTGGAGTACCGCGCCAAGCTCCTACAATGAGCAGTTCTTC. The full variable domain, in which reference TRBV30 and TRBJ2-1 provide the parts outside the CDR3, is SQTIHQWPATLVQPVGSPLSLECTVEGTSNPNLYWYRQAAGRGLQLLFYSVGIGQISSEVPQNLSASRPQDRQFILSSKKLLLSDSGFYLCAWSTAPSSYNEQFFGPGTRLTVL.

The V and J genes are TRBV4-1 and TRBJ2-7; D is tentatively TRBD1 or TRBD2 (5 bases each). CDR1 is MGHRA, CDR2 YSYEKL, per germline. The CDR3 has 15 amino acids. V dropped 4 bases and J dropped 2 bases, with 15 bases sitting between them. The CDR3 DNA reads TGCGCCAGCAGCCGTGACGGGGACGGAACCTACGAGCAGTACTTC. Translated: CASSRDGDGTYEQYF.

The chain is built from TRBV7-9 and TRBJ1-2; 7 bases line up with TRBD1. The CDR3 covers 15 residues. V was clipped by 4 bases and J by 5 bases; unmatched bases: 10. The germline V gene has CDR1 SEHNR and CDR2 FQNEAQ (reference sequence). In DNA, the CDR3 is TGTGCCAGCAGCTCAACAGGGGTTCGGGTGTATGGCTACACCTTC. It yields the protein CASSSTGVRVYGYTF.

As regards this clonotype: The junction shows a germline mismatch at one end, possibly a read error. This sequence joins TRBV27 and TRBJ1-5; 7 bases agree with TRBD1. The CDR3 runs to 15 residues. Germline V lookup: CDR1 MNHEY, CDR2 SMNVEV (reference sequence). The CDR3 DNA sequence: TGTTCCAGCAGTTTATCGGGACAGTTCAATCAGCCCCAGCATTTT. It translates to CSSSLSGQFNQPQHF.

The V gene is TRBV5-5, the J gene TRBJ1-1; the match to TRBD1 covers 8 bases. The CDR3 consists of 14 residues. After removal of 4 bases from V and 4 bases from J, the junction contained 6 bases not matched to a gene. Germline CDR1 is SGHKS and CDR2 is YYEKEE (reference sequence). In DNA, the CDR3 is TGTGCCAGCAGCGGGGACAGGTGGGGCACTGAAGCTTTCTTT. Protein product: CASSGDRWGTEAFF.

CDR3 region: CASSVGTGWGLNTEAFF. CDR3 sequence (DNA): TGTGCCAGCAGCGTTGGGACAGGTTGGGGCCTCAACACTGAAGCTTTCTTT. The chain recombines TRBV5-6 with TRBJ1-1, with TRBD1 identical over 8 bases. V was pared by 4 bases and J by 2 bases, with 13 bases of the junction left unmatched. Germline-derived CDR1 and CDR2 are SGHDT and YYEEEE. The CDR3 has 17 amino acids. The complete variable domain, with remaining parts taken from reference TRBV5-6 and TRBJ1-1, reads DAGVTQSPTHLIKTRGQQVTLRCSPKSGHDTVSWYQQALGQGPQFIFQYYEEEERQRGNFPDRFSGHQFPNYSSELNVNALLLGDSALYLCASSVGTGWGLNTEAFFGQGTRLTVV.

The chain carries TRBV30 and TRBJ2-7, with TRBD1 matching over 12 bases. Germline assignment: CDR1 GTSNPN and CDR2 SVGIG (reference sequence). The CDR3 is 13 residues long. After removal of 5 bases from V and 6 bases from J, the junction contained 5 bases not matched to a gene. CDR3 residues: CAWRDRGRREQYF. CDR3 bases: TGTGCCTGGCGGGACAGGGGGCGACGCGAGCAGTACTTC.

The chain couples TRBV28 to TRBJ2-5; 8 bases map to TRBD1. Germline CDR1 is MDHEN and CDR2 is SYDVKM. With 4 bases clipped from V and 5 bases from J, the junction kept 9 bases outside the gene matches. CDR3 size: 15 residues. The CDR3 bases are TGTGCCAGCAGTTCTCAGGACAGGGTTGGGGAGACCCAGTACTTC. Its translation: CASSSQDRVGETQYF. Full variable domain (missing parts from reference TRBV28 and TRBJ2-5): DVKVTQSSRYLVKRTGEKVFLECVQDMDHENMFWYRQDPGLGLRLIYFSYDVKMKEKGDIPEGYSVSREKKERFSLILESASTNQTSMYLCASSSQDRVGETQYFGPGTRLLVL.

The rearrangement uses TRBV7-9 and TRBJ2-1; maybe TRBD2 (6 bases). V lost 1 base and J lost 2, with 9 bases in between. This CDR3 has 15 amino acids. Germline assignment: CDR1 SEHNR and CDR2 FQNEAQ (reference sequence). In DNA, the CDR3 is TGTGCCAGCAGCTTAGGGGGGGACCCCTACAATGAGCAGTTCTTC. This translates into CASSLGGDPYNEQFF.

This clonotype occurred a few times. The genes are TRBV4-2 and TRBJ1-1; D possibly corresponds to TRBD1 (5 bases). The V and J ends lost 4 bases and 11 bases respectively, with 20 bases between them. This CDR3 has 14 residues. CDR1 and CDR2 (germline): LGHNA, YNFKEQ. The CDR3 reads CASSPGEFLIEAFF. The DNA of the CDR3 is TGTGCCAGCAGCCCGGGGGAGTTCTTAATAGAGGCTTTCTTT.

The chain uses TRBV6-5 and TRBJ2-7; TRBD2 aligns across 13 bases. There are 15 residues in the CDR3. V lost 2 bases to trimming and J lost 4 bases; unmatched junction nucleotides: 2. The germline gives CDR1 MNHEY, CDR2 SVGAGI. The CDR3 spells CASSYGLAGAYEQYF. The CDR3 region has the DNA TGTGCCAGCAGTTACGGACTAGCGGGAGCGTACGAGCAGTACTTC.

The sample holds a few counts of this clonotype. The V call is TRBV5-1, the J call TRBJ2-7; 12 nucleotides line up with TRBD2. V was pared by 4 bases and J by 4 bases, with 12 bases of the junction left unmatched. Per the germline V gene, CDR1 is SGHRS and CDR2 is YFSETQ. This CDR3 is built from 17 residues. CDR3 DNA sequence: TGCGCCAGCAGCCCCGAGACTAGCGGGAGACGGAAGTACGAGCAGTACTTC. Residues: CASSPETSGRRKYEQYF.

The chain uses TRBV13 and TRBJ2-4; no clear D gene. CDR1 PRHDT and CDR2 FYEKMQ come from the germline V gene (reference sequence). CDR3 length: 14 amino acids. Trimming took 4 bases from V and 0 from J, leaving 7 bases between them. Here the CDR3 DNA reads TGTGCCAGCAGCTCAACCGGAGCCAAAAACATTCAGTACTTC. Translated, it gives CASSSTGAKNIQYF.

Only one count was recorded for this clonotype. The V gene is TRBV6-5, the J gene TRBJ2-1, with D perhaps matching TRBD1 or TRBD2 (5 bases each). The CDR3 has 17 residues. In germline, CDR1 is MNHEY, CDR2 SVGAGI. Deletions cut 2 bases from V and 1 base from J, with 15 bases between. CDR3 amino acids: CASSYRVGEGSYNEQFF. The CDR3 nucleotides read TGTGCCAGCAGTTACCGGGTGGGAGAGGGGTCCTACAATGAGCAGTTCTTC.

The chain uses TRBV7-3 and TRBJ2-1; 11 bases match TRBD1. Germline V gene data show CDR1 as SGHTA and CDR2 as FQGTGA. CDR3 length: 16 amino acids. The V and J ends lost 1 base and 8 bases, in that order; junction bases with no gene match: 7. CDR3 coding DNA: TGTGCCAGCAGCTTAATCGGGACAGGGGGAAGGGATGAGCAGTTCTTC. Amino acid sequence: CASSLIGTGGRDEQFF.

The chain joins TRBV30 to TRBJ2-3; TRBD1 matches at 10 bases. J lost 2 bases, V lost 1 base, and 6 bases had no gene match. Germline V lookup: CDR1 GTSNPN, CDR2 SVGIG (reference sequence). The CDR3 contains 16 residues. The DNA of the CDR3 is TGTGCCTGGAGTGCCGCAGGACAGGGGGACACAGATACGCAGTATTTT. Protein product: CAWSAAGQGDTDTQYF.

This clonotype was observed a single time. This chain connects TRBV5-1 to TRBJ1-2, with D uncertain. Trimming pared 2 bases from V and 0 bases from J, leaving 11 bases between. The V gene's germline CDR1 is SGHRS and CDR2 YFSETQ. The CDR3 runs 15 residues. As DNA, the CDR3 is TGCGCCAGCAGCTTCGGATCTGGGGCTAACTATGGCTACACCTTC. It yields the protein CASSFGSGANYGYTF.

The V gene is TRBV2, the J gene TRBJ2-7; 7 bases match TRBD1. This CDR3 has 15 amino acids. J gave up 5 bases and V 0 bases, and 7 bases lay outside the gene matches. Germline values: CDR1 SNHLY, CDR2 FYNNEI. CDR3 nucleotides: TGTGCCAGCAGTGAAGCGCCAAGGGGGCGAAACGAGCAGTACTTC. Its translation: CASSEAPRGRNEQYF.

The chain links TRBV7-9 to TRBJ2-1; weak D call: TRBD1 (5 bases). The CDR3 has 13 residues. V lost 5 bases and J 5 bases, leaving 10 bases between the germline ends. Germline assignment: CDR1 SEHNR and CDR2 FQNEAQ (reference sequence). The CDR3 region has the DNA TGTGCCAGCAGCAACCGACAGCACAATGAGCAGTTCTTC. Protein: CASSNRQHNEQFF.

This clonotype came up a few times. The chain links TRBV28 to TRBJ2-3; D may be TRBD2 (6 bases). Per germline, CDR1 MDHEN and CDR2 SYDVKM. Trimming shortened V by 6 bases and J by 5 bases, and 21 bases separated the two germline ends. CDR3 size: 16 residues. This CDR3 is CASSSATDYLGDTQYF. CDR3 sequence (DNA): TGTGCCAGCAGCTCCGCGACGGACTACCTCGGAGATACGCAGTATTTT.

The rearrangement joins TRBV14 to TRBJ1-2; no reliable D call. The germline CDR1 and CDR2 sequences are SGHDN and FVKESK. V shed 5 bases and J shed 8 bases, with 15 bases lying between them. The CDR3 extends over 13 amino acids. CDR3 DNA sequence: TGTGCCAGCAGCTCAACTGAACGGGGAGGCTACACCTTC. As protein: CASSSTERGGYTF.

The chain recombines TRBV12-3 or TRBV12-4 with TRBJ1-2; D gene ambiguous. Trimming shortened V by 7 bases and J by 1 base, and 13 bases separated the two germline ends. The CDR3 extends over 14 amino acids. CDR3 amino acids: CASNTLPLNYGYTF. Here the CDR3 DNA reads TGTGCCAGCAATACCTTACCGCTTAACTATGGCTACACCTTC.

A few counts support this clonotype. V gene TRBV28 combines with J gene TRBJ2-7, with D tentatively TRBD2 (6 bases). The CDR3 runs to 13 residues. Germline CDR1 and CDR2: MDHEN and SYDVKM. Trimming left V 7 bases short and J 5 bases short, with 15 bases between. The CDR3 sequence: CASMGRDRDEQYF. Written as DNA, the CDR3 is TGTGCCAGCATGGGGCGGGATAGGGACGAGCAGTACTTC.

This chain links TRBV4-1 with TRBJ1-4; the match to TRBD1 covers 8 bases. Germline loops: CDR1 MGHRA, CDR2 YSYEKL. The CDR3 consists of 17 residues. V lost 1 base, J lost 3 bases, and 7 bases stayed unmatched. The CDR3 here is CASSQARTGTPNEKLFF. In nucleotides, the CDR3 is TGCGCCAGCAGCCAAGCCCGGACAGGGACCCCTAATGAAAAACTGTTTTTT.

The rearrangement links TRBV28 to TRBJ2-5; D is unclear. CDR1 and CDR2 from the germline V gene are MDHEN and SYDVKM. CDR3 size: 15 residues. V was clipped by 6 bases and J by 1 base, with 15 bases between them. CDR3: CASSLNPDSQETQYF. Here the CDR3 DNA reads TGTGCCAGCAGCCTCAACCCCGACTCCCAAGAGACCCAGTACTTC.

The rearrangement joins TRBV28 to TRBJ1-6; D is perhaps TRBD1 (5 bases). The V end lost 4 bases, the J end lost 6 bases, and 10 bases lay between the germline ends. This CDR3 has 14 residues. In germline, CDR1 is MDHEN, CDR2 SYDVKM. The CDR3: CASSWGVSNSPLHF. DNA for the CDR3: TGTGCCAGCAGTTGGGGGGTCAGTAATTCACCCCTCCACTTT.